Ten or more counts support the clone carrying this TCR beta chain. This sample was taken from a study of prognosis after radiotherapy for stage I lung cancer. Study-wide background: The patients comprised about 12 men and 6 women, spanning ages about 53 to 90 and having a median of 74.5 years.

V lost 6 bases, J lost 3 bases, and 12 bases lay in between. The germline CDR1 and CDR2 sequences are MDHEN and SYDVKM. The CDR3 contains 14 residues. Two rounds of multiplex PCR amplified TCR beta CDR3 from genomic DNA. Primers targeting each individual TRBV and TRBJ gene were applied in first-round PCR. TCRdb re-called the multiplex PCR reads through MiXCR, storing one row per CDR3 protein. This sample has 15,000 to 20,000 distinct CDR3 sequences, with approximately 26% found just once. The clonotype was recovered from a donor over 45 with non-small cell lung cancer. This specimen was PBMCs, taken before or after stereotactic body radiation therapy (not recorded which). V and J are TRBV28 and TRBJ2-1; no definite D call. CDR3 sequence (DNA): TGTGCCAGCAGCCCCTTAAGCGACTACAATGAGCAGTTCTTC. Its protein product is CASSPLSDYNEQFF.